Following are 23 T cell receptor beta chains from one sample sequenced in a study of blood T cell repertoires in COVID-19. TCRdb's copy holds only in-frame clones and misses some; the assay was immunoSEQ multiplex PCR. Here the sample spans over 200,000 clones, roughly 90% being singletons. Input material: peripheral blood. The receptor source for this set is a woman between 55 and 75 years old with acute or convalescent COVID-19.

The chain is built from TRBV11-2 and TRBJ2-1; 11 bases are a match to TRBD1. This CDR3 region has 15 residues. CDR1 and CDR2 from the germline V gene are SGHAT and FQNNGV. The V and J ends lost 2 bases and 10 bases, in that order; junction bases with no gene match: 7. CDR3 sequence (DNA): TGTGCCAGCAGCTTATTAGGACAGGGGGCTTGGGAGCAGTTCTTC. This sequence encodes CASSLLGQGAWEQFF. The whole variable domain, filled in from reference TRBV11-2 and TRBJ2-1, reads EAGVAQSPRYKIIEKRQSVAFWCNPISGHATLYWYQQILGQGPKLLIQFQNNGVVDDSQLPKDRFSAERLKGVDSTLKIQPAKLEDSAVYLCASSLLGQGAWEQFFGPGTRLTVL.

The CDR3 DNA is TGTGCCAGCAGCCTTCGGACAACGAACACCGGGGAGCTGTTTTTT. This codes for CASSLRTTNTGELFF. This chain uses TRBV3-1 (or the pseudogene TRBV3-2) with TRBJ2-2; possible D gene TRBD1, 5 bases. The length of the CDR3 is 15 residues. Trimming stripped 4 bases from V and 0 bases from J, with 9 bases between. Germline CDR1 is LGHDT and CDR2 is YNNKEL (reference sequence).

V and J are TRBV4-1 and TRBJ2-7; 10 positions agree with TRBD2. The germline V gene encodes CDR1 MGHRA and CDR2 YSYEKL. The CDR3 runs to 13 residues. V was pared by 3 bases and J by 7 bases, with 3 bases of the junction left unmatched. The CDR3 region is CASSHELAGEQYF. The CDR3 region has the DNA TGCGCCAGCAGCCATGAACTAGCGGGGGAGCAGTACTTC.

J is TRBJ2-6 and V is TRBV7-9, with unresolved D. The germline CDR1 and CDR2 sequences are SEHNR and FQNEAQ (reference sequence). This CDR3 has 15 residues. Trimming removed 1 base from V and 4 bases from J, with 8 bases in between. CDR3 nucleotide sequence: TGTGCCAGCAGCTTAGAATTCTCCGGGGCCAACGTCCTGACTTTC. It specifies CASSLEFSGANVLTF.

The CDR3 region is CASLALHF. CDR3 nucleotide sequence: TGTGCCAGTTTAGCCCTCCACTTT. The V call is TRBV21-1, the J call TRBJ1-6. TRBV21-1 is a known pseudogene. CDR3 length: 8 amino acids.

The J gene is TRBJ2-4, the V gene TRBV9; 7 bases match TRBD1. Losses at the gene ends were 5 bases for V and 5 bases for J; bases not matched to a gene: 10. The CDR3 has 15 residues. Per the germline V gene, CDR1 is SGDLS and CDR2 is YYNGEE. In nucleotides, the CDR3 is TGTGCCAGCAGTCGAGAACCGGGACAGCAAAACATTCAGTACTTC. It encodes CASSREPGQQNIQYF.

This CDR3 reads CASWRGRGDTQYF. CDR3 bases: TGTGCCAGCTGGCGGGGGCGAGGAGATACGCAGTATTTT. The rearrangement uses TRBV6-5 and TRBJ2-3, with a weak D call TRBD2 (7 bases). The germline CDR1 and CDR2 sequences are MNHEY and SVGAGI. Trimming cost V 8 bases and J 5 bases, with 14 bases left between them. The CDR3 is made up of 13 amino acids.

V usage is TRBV12-3 or TRBV12-4 and J usage is TRBJ1-1; possible D gene TRBD1, 6 bases. The CDR3 is 13 amino acids. V was pared by 3 bases and J by 4 bases, with 9 bases between. The CDR3, as DNA: TGTGCCAGCAGTTTGGGGGGGCTCACTGAAGCTTTCTTT. This translates into CASSLGGLTEAFF.

V usage is TRBV30 and J usage is TRBJ1-5, with 8 bases fitting TRBD1. The CDR3 totals 16 residues. The V gene end was trimmed by 1 base and the J gene end by 10 bases; junction bases not matched to a gene: 15. Germline values: CDR1 GTSNPN, CDR2 SVGIG (reference sequence). CDR3 loop: CAWSGLGQGALAPQHF. In DNA form, the CDR3 reads TGTGCCTGGAGTGGCTTGGGGCAGGGGGCCCTTGCACCCCAGCATTTT. Supplemented by reference TRBV30 and TRBJ1-5, the full variable domain reads SQTIHQWPATLVQPVGSPLSLECTVEGTSNPNLYWYRQAAGRGLQLLFYSVGIGQISSEVPQNLSASRPQDRQFILSSKKLLLSDSGFYLCAWSGLGQGALAPQHFGDGTRLSIL.

This chain connects TRBV19 to TRBJ2-7; D is possibly TRBD2 (6 bases). Germline V CDR1 and CDR2: LNHDA, SQIVND (reference sequence). This CDR3 is 14 amino acids long. The V end was cut by 5 bases, the J end by 4 bases, with 15 bases between. CDR3 nucleotides: TGTGCCAGTAGTTTTGGTGCGGGGTTTTACGAGCAGTACTTC. Translated, it gives CASSFGAGFYEQYF. Drawing the rest from reference TRBV19 and TRBJ2-7, the complete variable domain is DGGITQSPKYLFRKEGQNVTLSCEQNLNHDAMYWYRQDPGQGLRLIYYSQIVNDFQKGDIAEGYSVSREKKESFPLTVTSAQKNPTAFYLCASSFGAGFYEQYFGPGTRLTVT.

The chain joins TRBV30 to TRBJ1-5, with TRBD1 matching 7 bases. CDR3 size: 17 residues. CDR1 and CDR2 (germline): GTSNPN, SVGIG (reference sequence). The V and J ends lost 0 bases and 1 base, in that order; junction bases with no gene match: 9. The CDR3 sequence: CAWSVRYLTGSNQPQHF. The CDR3 DNA reads as TGTGCCTGGAGTGTACGGTATCTGACAGGGAGCAATCAGCCCCAGCATTTT.

The rearrangement links TRBV10-3 to TRBJ2-2; 9 positions agree with TRBD2. The CDR3 totals 14 residues. The germline V gene has CDR1 ENHRY and CDR2 SYGVKD. J was trimmed by 4 bases and V by 11 bases; bases with no gene match: 8. Here the CDR3 DNA reads TGTGCCTCCCAAGCGGGAGGTGCCACCGGGGAGCTGTTTTTT. It codes for CASQAGGATGELFF.

The gene calls are TRBV24-1 and TRBJ1-5, with no clear D. Germline CDR1 and CDR2: KGHDR and SFDVKD. The CDR3 covers 13 residues. Trimming stripped 5 bases from V and 5 bases from J, with 9 bases between. The CDR3 loop reads CATSAGRYQPQHF. The CDR3 nucleotides are TGTGCCACCAGTGCAGGTAGATATCAGCCCCAGCATTTT.

The chain joins TRBV28 to TRBJ2-3, with 9 nucleotides matching TRBD2. Germline V gene data show CDR1 as MDHEN and CDR2 as SYDVKM. The ends lost 10 bases at V and 4 bases at J; junction bases unmatched: 9. The CDR3 runs 14 residues. The CDR3 region is CATSLAGLSDTQYF. DNA for the CDR3: TGTGCCACCTCACTAGCGGGTTTATCAGATACGCAGTATTTT.

This chain links TRBV28 with TRBJ1-2; possible D gene TRBD1, 5 bases. This CDR3 is 11 amino acids long. CDR1 MDHEN and CDR2 SYDVKM come from the germline V gene. The CDR3 here is CVTGRSYGYTF. The CDR3 DNA reads as TGTGTCACAGGACGGAGTTATGGCTACACCTTC.

V gene TRBV18 combines with J gene TRBJ1-2, with 8 bases lining up with TRBD1. Looked up from germline, CDR1 is KGHSH and CDR2 is LQKENI. This CDR3 is 14 amino acids long. V lost 3 bases and J lost 3; bases outside the gene matches: 3. CDR3 nucleotides: TGTGCCAGCTCACCTCTGACAGGGGACTATGGCTACACCTTC. Residues: CASSPLTGDYGYTF.

V usage is TRBV21-1 and J usage is TRBJ2-7; TRBD2, the table's D call, lacks a check against the DNA. TRBV21-1 is designated a pseudogene. This CDR3 has 19 residues. This CDR3 reads CASSKALCQLGRALREQYF. The CDR3 coding sequence is TGTGCCAGCAGCAAAGCGCTTTGTCAACTAGGGAGGGCGCTGAGAGAGCAGTACTTC.

The chain is built from TRBV19 and TRBJ2-1; no definite D call. Germline CDR1 LNHDA, CDR2 SQIVND (reference sequence). With 6 bases removed from V and 5 bases from J, the gap between germline ends came to 17 bases. The CDR3 is made up of 15 amino acids. CDR3: CASRRHSLGDNEQFF. CDR3 bases: TGTGCCAGTAGAAGACACTCCCTCGGCGACAATGAGCAGTTCTTC.

The chain uses TRBV28 and TRBJ2-3; D might be TRBD1 (6 bases). Between the trimmed V and J ends, which lost 5 bases and 2 bases, there was a span of 11 bases. Germline V gene data show CDR1 as MDHEN and CDR2 as SYDVKM. The CDR3 runs 14 residues. The CDR3 nucleotides are TGTGCCAGCAGTCCCGGGACAACCACAGATACGCAGTATTTT. Amino acids: CASSPGTTTDTQYF.

With respect to this clone: The same CDR3 arises from other DNA sequences in this sample as well. This chain joins TRBV7-2 and TRBJ1-2, with TRBD1 identical over 9 bases. CDR1 is SGHTA and CDR2 is FQGNSA in the germline V gene. The V and J ends lost 5 bases and 2 bases, in that order; junction bases with no gene match: 3. The CDR3 extends over 14 amino acids. For the CDR3, the DNA is TGTGCCAGCAGCCAAGACAGGGGGAACTATGGCTACACCTTC. This codes for CASSQDRGNYGYTF.

The rearrangement uses TRBV15 and TRBJ1-4, with 10 bases aligning to TRBD1. With 3 bases clipped from V and 7 bases from J, the junction kept 2 bases outside the gene matches. Germline V gene sequence: CDR1 LNHNV, CDR2 YYDKDF (reference sequence). This CDR3 has 14 residues. This CDR3 reads CATSRTGGVEKLFF. CDR3 coding DNA: TGTGCCACCAGCAGGACAGGGGGCGTTGAAAAACTGTTTTTT.

The chain carries TRBV7-2 and TRBJ2-1; D call uncertain. The V end lost 5 bases, the J end lost 7 bases, and 21 bases lay between the germline ends. The CDR3 length is 16 residues. Germline V CDR1 and CDR2: SGHTA, FQGNSA. Here the CDR3 reads CASSPSRRLMANEQFF. For the CDR3, the DNA is TGTGCCAGCAGCCCTAGTCGTCGACTGATGGCGAATGAGCAGTTCTTC.

This chain uses TRBV7-2 with TRBJ1-1; 9 bases are a match to TRBD1. CDR3 length equals 14 residues. Germline lookup yields CDR1 SGHTA and CDR2 FQGNSA. The V segment lost 5 bases and the J segment 5 bases; nucleotides outside the gene matches: 6. The CDR3 sequence: CASSPQGQGTEAFF. The CDR3 nucleotides are TGTGCCAGCAGCCCCCAAGGACAGGGGACTGAAGCTTTCTTT.